The 3 T cell receptor beta chains given below trace back to one sample, sequenced in a study of blood T cell repertoires in COVID-19. TCRdb's copy holds only in-frame clones and misses some; the assay was immunoSEQ multiplex PCR. Found here are around 80,000 clones, 80% to 90% of them singletons; the top ten hold around 4.8%. The sample was peripheral blood. All receptors derive from an elderly woman with active or convalescent COVID-19.

The chain recombines TRBV27 with TRBJ1-1; the D is unclear. The germline V gene has CDR1 MNHEY and CDR2 SMNVEV (reference sequence). The CDR3 runs to 11 residues. V lost 10 bases, J lost 14 bases, and 20 bases lay in between. Here the CDR3 DNA reads TGTGCCATCACCTCCGGAGGGAAAGGGTTCTTT. As protein: CAITSGGKGFF.

This rearrangement joins TRBV11-2 to TRBJ1-3, with 11 bases that match TRBD1. The CDR3 runs to 15 residues. With 5 bases clipped from V and 3 bases from J, the junction kept 3 bases outside the gene matches. The germline V gene encodes CDR1 SGHAT and CDR2 FQNNGV. CDR3 coding DNA: TGTGCCAGCAGCCAGGGGACAGGGGGTGGAAACACCATATATTTT. It translates to CASSQGTGGGNTIYF.

The CDR3, as DNA: TGTGCCACCAGCAGAGAGGCACAGGGGGTAGAGACCCAGTACTTC. It encodes CATSREAQGVETQYF. The genes are TRBV15 and TRBJ2-5; 8 nucleotides line up with TRBD1. This CDR3 region has 15 residues. Germline V gives CDR1 LNHNV, CDR2 YYDKDF (reference sequence). V shed 0 bases, J shed 4 bases, and the junction held 4 bases outside the gene matches.